These T cell receptor beta chains were read from a single sample in a study of cytomegalovirus exposure and HLA in healthy donors. This table comes from immunoSEQ multiplex PCR, and its TCRdb copy is limited to in-frame clones, with some not included. Of around 200,000 clones listed, 70% to 75% are singletons. Sequencing used PBMCs. Receptors originate from a woman under 40 in good health and CMV-seropositive. CDR3s include the opening cysteine and the closing phenylalanine or tryptophan. D genes are given only for firm matches. Not all rows give a size; the values are once, few, many and, for expanded clones, a class.

size: NA
D: NA
V: TRBV10-2
CDR3: CASSEARRQAYEQYF

size: NA
D: NA
V: TRBV6-1
CDR3: CASSEAGQGYEQYF

size: once
D: TRBD2
V: TRBV5-1
CDR3: CASSLGTGGRRTDTQYF

size: NA
D: NA
V: TRBV25-1
CDR3: CASSGSGKYEKLFF

size: few
D: NA
V: TRBV10-3
CDR3: CAISEPGGEAEAFF

size: once
D: NA
V: TRBV28
CDR3: CASSFGGGTNEKLFF

size: NA
D: NA
V: TRBV11-2
CDR3: CASSLDRGGFYGYTF

size: once
D: TRBD1
V: TRBV20-1
CDR3: CSANRDSPQYF

size: NA
D: NA
V: TRBV7-9
CDR3: CASSSDRTITYEQYF

size: NA
D: TRBD1
V: TRBV7-6
CDR3: CASIQSGQGSTETQYF

size: NA
D: TRBD1
V: TRBV19
CDR3: CAIRQGPYGYTF

size: NA
D: NA
V: TRBV27
CDR3: CASSASGGQPQHF

size: NA
D: TRBD1
V: TRBV19
CDR3: CASRNLRDRGMNTEAFF

size: once
D: NA
V: TRBV27
CDR3: CASSLRAGPFYEQYF

size: once
D: NA
V: TRBV13
CDR3: CASSSIGVGAVEQYF

size: NA
D: TRBD2
V: TRBV28
CDR3: CASSFATSGSRETQYF

size: NA
D: TRBD2
V: TRBV5-1
CDR3: CASSLASAGVGTGELFF

size: NA
D: NA
V: TRBV6-5
CDR3: CASSPDSYNEQFF

size: few
D: NA
V: TRBV5-4
CDR3: CASSNKFDWGHEQFF

size: NA
D: TRBD2
V: TRBV28
CDR3: CASNPGLAGVRASTDTQYF

size: few
D: TRBD2
V: TRBV7-2
CDR3: CASSLATSGRNQETQYF

size: NA
D: NA
V: TRBV28
CDR3: CASSFGGPGTQYF

size: NA
D: TRBD1
V: TRBV6-4
CDR3: CASSALTGAVGTGELFF

size: NA
D: TRBD1
V: TRBV6-1
CDR3: CASSDHRDSLNEQFF

size: NA
D: NA
V: TRBV19
CDR3: CASSPRAASQPQHF

size: NA
D: NA
V: TRBV6-4
CDR3: CASSDTAGGTEAFF

size: NA
D: NA
V: TRBV1
CDR3: CTSSQDRADPQETQYF

size: few
D: TRBD1
V: TRBV6-4
CDR3: CASSDKAGGVSPLHF

size: NA
D: NA
V: TRBV7-9
CDR3: CASSPVPGADEQYF

size: NA
D: NA
V: TRBV2
CDR3: CASRLESDTQYF

size: NA
D: TRBD2
V: TRBV7-9
CDR3: CASSPPLAEETQYF

size: once
D: TRBD2
V: TRBV27
CDR3: CASSFRFGGGADTQYF

size: NA
D: NA
V: TRBV15
CDR3: CATSREQGANTEAFF

size: once
D: NA
V: TRBV9
CDR3: CASSDSNSYEQYF

size: once
D: NA
V: TRBV10-3
CDR3: CALGARNEQFF

size: once
D: TRBD1
V: TRBV19
CDR3: CASSIGQATEAFF

size: few
D: TRBD1
V: TRBV29-1
CDR3: CSVSDRAGGANVLTF

size: few
D: TRBD1
V: TRBV2
CDR3: CASSDRGYEQYF

size: NA
D: NA
V: TRBV28
CDR3: CASSLPGMSKWGAFF

size: NA
D: NA
V: TRBV7-2
CDR3: CASSLTPNGYTF

size: NA
D: NA
V: TRBV5-5
CDR3: CASSLGQSYEQYF

size: NA
D: NA
V: TRBV28
CDR3: CASSRLAYNEQFF

size: NA
D: NA
V: TRBV19
CDR3: CASSIGGRYNEQFF

size: NA
D: NA
V: TRBV5-1
CDR3: CASSLAGAQETQYF

size: few
D: NA
V: TRBV7-9
CDR3: CSSSLVEYEQYF

size: NA
D: NA
V: TRBV9
CDR3: CASSSAGFEAYYGYTF

size: NA
D: TRBD1
V: TRBV7-2
CDR3: CASSKGQGETQYF

size: few
D: NA
V: TRBV7-9
CDR3: CASSSQMNTEAFF